This TCR beta chain was observed in a study of vaccination and CD4 T cells after COVID-19. With respect to this clonotype: Its target is not known.

The CDR3 is 14 residues long. The germline CDR1 and CDR2 sequences are SGHTA and FQGNSA. The V gene end was trimmed by 5 bases and the J gene end by 3 bases; junction bases not matched to a gene: 6. Treatment defined: approximately nine-day PBMC culture with coronavirus spike peptide pools or control peptides (ViraFEST assay). The assay that was used to sequence DNA from cultured CD4+ T cells was the Oncomine TCR Beta short-read assay. TCRdb passed the PCR reads through MiXCR, listing each CDR3 protein once. This sample yields about 12,000 distinct CDR3 sequences, of which 53% are seen a single time; 30% belongs to the top ten.

This clonotype was obtained from a human donor who had recovered from COVID-19. V gene TRBV7-2 combines with J gene TRBJ1-2, with TRBD1 identical over 7 bases. Sequencing input: CD4+ T cells from blood, cultured in vitro. The CDR3 reads CASSPGGGYYGYTF. The CDR3 coding sequence is TGTGCCAGCAGCCCAGGGGGTGGGTACTATGGCTACACCTTC.